This T cell receptor beta chain was recovered during a study of blood T cell repertoires in COVID-19. The assay was immunoSEQ multiplex PCR, and TCRdb's table has in-frame clones only and misses some. The sample comprises around 80,000 clones, nearly 85% of which are singletons, and roughly 30% rests with the top ten. The origin of this receptor is an elderly woman with acute or convalescent COVID-19. Material: peripheral blood.

The DNA of the CDR3 is TGCGCCAGCGCCCGGGACAGGGGGCTAGCGGGCTCCTACAATGAGCAGTTCTTC. It translates to CASARDRGLAGSYNEQFF. This rearrangement joins TRBV4-1 to TRBJ2-1, with TRBD1 matching over 12 bases. CDR1 is MGHRA and CDR2 is YSYEKL in the germline V gene. J was trimmed by 0 bases and V by 8 bases; bases with no gene match: 11. This CDR3 has 18 amino acids.